These 22 T cell receptor beta chains were sequenced from one sample in a study of T cells after yellow fever vaccination. TCRdb re-called the 5' RACE reads through MiXCR, storing one row per CDR3 protein. The table shows 500,000 to 650,000 distinct CDR3 sequences, with less than 20% occurring only once. Material: PBMCs, obtained less than 6 days after the first yellow fever vaccination. All receptors come from a man between 18 and 35 years old who received the YFV17D yellow fever vaccine.

The rearrangement joins TRBV5-1 to TRBJ1-1; D unclear. Per germline, CDR1 SGHRS and CDR2 YFSETQ. Trimming took off 1 base at V and 6 bases at J, with 7 bases between the two ends. The CDR3 consists of 12 residues. The CDR3 loop reads CASSLNMAEAFF. CDR3 DNA: TGCGCCAGCAGCTTGAATATGGCTGAAGCTTTCTTT.

The chain is built from TRBV5-2 and TRBJ1-1. TRBV5-2 is annotated as a pseudogene. The CDR3 is 15 residues long. DNA for the CDR3: TGTGCCATGGGCCCAGGGCTCCTCTGGGGCACTGAAGCTTTCTTT. Encoded protein: CAMGPGLLWGTEAFF.

This clonotype showed up just a few times. The chain employs TRBV20-1 and TRBJ2-3; D remains unclear. Between the trimmed V and J ends, which lost 0 bases and 6 bases, there was a span of 4 bases. Germline CDR1 DFQATT, CDR2 SNEGSKA (reference sequence). The CDR3 runs to 11 residues. CDR3 nucleotides: TGCAGTGCTAGAGATGGTGATACGCAGTATTTT. It yields the protein CSARDGDTQYF.

The chain combines TRBV12-3 or TRBV12-4 with TRBJ2-1, with 12 nucleotides matching TRBD2. The CDR3 has 14 residues. The V gene end was trimmed by 1 base and the J gene end by 8 bases; junction bases not matched to a gene: 0. In nucleotides, the CDR3 is TGTGCCAGCAGTTTAGGACTAGCGGGGGATGAGCAGTTCTTC. This sequence encodes CASSLGLAGDEQFF.

The chain joins TRBV6-5 to TRBJ1-6; 7 bases are shared with TRBD1. The germline CDR1 and CDR2 sequences are MNHEY and SVGAGI. This CDR3 comprises 16 residues. The trim removed 4 bases at V and 7 bases at J, leaving 10 bases unmatched. CDR3 nucleotide sequence: TGTGCCAGCAGTTTCCTAACAGGGGAGAGAAATTCACCCCTCCACTTT. Amino acids: CASSFLTGERNSPLHF.

This clonotype occurred a few times. This rearrangement joins TRBV7-2 to TRBJ2-5; 7 positions match TRBD1. From germline, CDR1 is SGHTA and CDR2 FQGNSA. This CDR3 spans 14 amino acids. J gave up 4 bases and V 3 bases, and 5 bases lay outside the gene matches. The DNA for the CDR3 is TGTGCCAGCAGCTTGACAGGGCGGCCAGAGACCCAGTACTTC. It codes for CASSLTGRPETQYF.

A few counts support this clonotype. This rearrangement joins TRBV12-3 or TRBV12-4 to TRBJ2-7, with D unclear. The CDR3 contains 13 residues. The V end lost 2 bases, the J end lost 5 bases, and 10 bases lay between the germline ends. The CDR3 DNA sequence: TGTGCCAGCAGTTTAAGGGAAATGGACGAGCAGTACGTC. It is translated as CASSLREMDEQYV.

This clonotype was observed a few times. V and J are TRBV9 and TRBJ1-4; tentatively, D is TRBD1 (5 bases). Germline CDR1 reads SGDLS; CDR2 reads YYNGEE. The CDR3 covers 15 residues. Trimming cost V 4 bases and J 3 bases, with 13 bases left between them. The CDR3 protein is CASSPQGTANEKLFF. CDR3 bases: TGTGCCAGCAGCCCGCAGGGTACAGCTAATGAAAAACTGTTTTTT.

This clonotype was counted many times. The CDR3 DNA reads TGTGCCAGCAGCCGGAGAGGGGGCGAGACCCAGTACTTC. It is translated as CASSRRGGETQYF. The J gene is TRBJ2-5, the V gene TRBV19; TRBD1 matches at 7 bases. This CDR3 region has 13 residues. V lost 9 bases, J lost 5 bases, and 9 bases stayed unmatched. Germline V gene data show CDR1 as LNHDA and CDR2 as SQIVND (reference sequence).

The chain is built from TRBV20-1 and TRBJ2-1; TRBD1 or TRBD2 may be the D gene (6 bases each). Trimming stripped 6 bases from V and 2 bases from J, with 14 bases between. The CDR3 is made up of 14 amino acids. Germline CDR1 DFQATT, CDR2 SNEGSKA (reference sequence). The CDR3 sequence is CSARGAWTYNEQFF. The CDR3 nucleotides read TGCAGTGCAAGGGGGGCCTGGACCTACAATGAGCAGTTCTTC.

This chain uses TRBV15 with TRBJ1-2; no reliable D call. This CDR3 region has 15 residues. The V gene lost 0 bases and the J gene lost 4 bases, with 12 bases spanning the gap. The germline gives CDR1 LNHNV, CDR2 YYDKDF (reference sequence). The DNA for the CDR3 is TGTGCCACCAGCAGAGATCCCGGACGCGCCTATGGCTACACCTTC. This sequence encodes CATSRDPGRAYGYTF.

This clonotype has more than one count but fewer than ten. The chain recombines TRBV20-1 with TRBJ2-7; TRBD1 is a possible D gene (5 bases). Germline V gives CDR1 DFQATT, CDR2 SNEGSKA (reference sequence). The CDR3 is made up of 15 amino acids. The V end lost 0 bases, the J end lost 2 bases, and 14 bases lay between the germline ends. CDR3 DNA sequence: TGCAGTGCTAGAGATAGACAGTTACACACCTACGAGCAGTACTTC. Translation: CSARDRQLHTYEQYF.

The gene calls are TRBV5-1 and TRBJ2-3, with TRBD2 identical over 11 bases. CDR1 is SGHRS, CDR2 YFSETQ, per germline. V dropped 4 bases and J dropped 4; count of bases not matched to a gene: 5. CDR3 length: 15 amino acids. The CDR3 loop reads CASSQFSGGADTQYF. The CDR3 nucleotides are TGCGCCAGCAGCCAATTTAGCGGGGGGGCAGATACGCAGTATTTT.

V usage is TRBV20-1 and J usage is TRBJ2-1; 8 bases agree with TRBD2. The CDR3 has 17 residues. Germline CDR1 is DFQATT and CDR2 is SNEGSKA (reference sequence). J was trimmed by 10 bases and V by 2 bases; bases with no gene match: 19. The CDR3 loop reads CSARTGESSGDGTEQFF. In nucleotides, the CDR3 is TGCAGTGCTAGAACTGGGGAGAGTAGCGGGGATGGAACGGAGCAGTTCTTC.

The chain joins TRBV29-1 to TRBJ2-1; 9 nucleotides line up with TRBD1. CDR1 and CDR2 from the germline V gene are SQVTM and ANQGSEA. The J segment lost 2 bases and the V segment lost 3 bases, leaving 2 bases of the junction unmatched. The CDR3 is made up of 14 amino acids. The DNA for the CDR3 is TGCAGCGTTGACGGGACAGGGACCTACAATGAGCAGTTCTTC. It encodes CSVDGTGTYNEQFF.

The CDR3 protein is CASRGTSGGLEFF. Written as DNA, the CDR3 is TGTGCCAGCAGAGGGACTAGCGGGGGACTGGAGTTCTTC. The rearrangement uses TRBV6-2 or TRBV6-3 and TRBJ2-1, with TRBD2 identical over 14 bases. Trimming removed 6 bases from V and 14 bases from J; junction bases left unmatched: 6. The CDR3 is 13 amino acids. CDR1 is MNHEY and CDR2 is SVGEGT in the germline V gene.

This clonotype was seen ten or more times. The V gene is TRBV15, the J gene TRBJ2-7; 7 bases agree with TRBD1. CDR3 length: 12 amino acids. The germline V gene has CDR1 LNHNV and CDR2 YYDKDF (reference sequence). Losses at the gene ends were 2 bases for V and 6 bases for J; bases not matched to a gene: 1. CDR3 DNA: TGTGCCACCAGCAGAAACAGGGGCGAGCAGTACTTC. Its protein is CATSRNRGEQYF.

V gene TRBV6-1 combines with J gene TRBJ2-3, with 9 bases matching TRBD2. The CDR3 totals 15 residues. The junction had 8 bases not matched to a gene; V was cut back by 5 bases and J by 5 bases. The germline CDR1 and CDR2 sequences are MNHNS and SASEGT. This chain's CDR3 is CASSLAGPGVDTQYF. The CDR3 region has the DNA TGTGCCAGCAGTCTAGCGGGGCCCGGGGTAGATACGCAGTATTTT.

This clonotype has only a few counts. The chain has TRBV6-5 and TRBJ2-3; 10 nucleotides agree with TRBD2. CDR1 and CDR2 from the germline V gene are MNHEY and SVGAGI. Germline trimming cut 3 bases from V and 5 bases from J; bases unmatched to any gene: 11. The CDR3 length is 17 residues. CDR3: CASSYRASGGAGDTQYF. DNA of the CDR3: TGTGCCAGCAGTTATCGGGCCAGCGGGGGGGCCGGAGATACGCAGTATTTT.

In its sample, this clonotype was seen many times. Sequence at one end of the junction differs from germline and may be a read error. The V call is TRBV5-1, the J call TRBJ1-1; weak D call: TRBD1 (5 bases). Germline V gives CDR1 SGHRS, CDR2 YFSETQ. The CDR3 sequence is 13 residues long. The CDR3 protein is CASSLGSGTEAFF. For the CDR3, the DNA is TGTGCCAGCAGCTTGGGTTCAGGGACTGAAGCTTTCTTT.

In its sample, this clonotype was seen once. The chain couples TRBV19 to TRBJ2-2, with TRBD1 as a possible D gene (6 bases). The germline CDR1 and CDR2 sequences are LNHDA and SQIVND (reference sequence). The V and J ends lost 3 bases and 4 bases respectively, with 12 bases between them. CDR3 size: 15 residues. CDR3 sequence: CASSIGQPPTGELFF. DNA for the CDR3: TGTGCCAGTAGTATCGGACAGCCCCCCACCGGGGAGCTGTTTTTT.

This clonotype has more than one count but fewer than ten. Compared with germline, one end of the junction differs, possibly owing to a read error. The chain carries TRBV6-5 and TRBJ1-6; perhaps TRBD1 as D (5 bases). This CDR3 is 15 amino acids long. Per the germline V gene, CDR1 is MNHEY and CDR2 is SVGAGI. The CDR3 reads CAIHSRDSDNSPLHF. As DNA, the CDR3 is TGTGCCATTCACTCCCGGGACTCCGATAATTCACCCCTCCACTTT.